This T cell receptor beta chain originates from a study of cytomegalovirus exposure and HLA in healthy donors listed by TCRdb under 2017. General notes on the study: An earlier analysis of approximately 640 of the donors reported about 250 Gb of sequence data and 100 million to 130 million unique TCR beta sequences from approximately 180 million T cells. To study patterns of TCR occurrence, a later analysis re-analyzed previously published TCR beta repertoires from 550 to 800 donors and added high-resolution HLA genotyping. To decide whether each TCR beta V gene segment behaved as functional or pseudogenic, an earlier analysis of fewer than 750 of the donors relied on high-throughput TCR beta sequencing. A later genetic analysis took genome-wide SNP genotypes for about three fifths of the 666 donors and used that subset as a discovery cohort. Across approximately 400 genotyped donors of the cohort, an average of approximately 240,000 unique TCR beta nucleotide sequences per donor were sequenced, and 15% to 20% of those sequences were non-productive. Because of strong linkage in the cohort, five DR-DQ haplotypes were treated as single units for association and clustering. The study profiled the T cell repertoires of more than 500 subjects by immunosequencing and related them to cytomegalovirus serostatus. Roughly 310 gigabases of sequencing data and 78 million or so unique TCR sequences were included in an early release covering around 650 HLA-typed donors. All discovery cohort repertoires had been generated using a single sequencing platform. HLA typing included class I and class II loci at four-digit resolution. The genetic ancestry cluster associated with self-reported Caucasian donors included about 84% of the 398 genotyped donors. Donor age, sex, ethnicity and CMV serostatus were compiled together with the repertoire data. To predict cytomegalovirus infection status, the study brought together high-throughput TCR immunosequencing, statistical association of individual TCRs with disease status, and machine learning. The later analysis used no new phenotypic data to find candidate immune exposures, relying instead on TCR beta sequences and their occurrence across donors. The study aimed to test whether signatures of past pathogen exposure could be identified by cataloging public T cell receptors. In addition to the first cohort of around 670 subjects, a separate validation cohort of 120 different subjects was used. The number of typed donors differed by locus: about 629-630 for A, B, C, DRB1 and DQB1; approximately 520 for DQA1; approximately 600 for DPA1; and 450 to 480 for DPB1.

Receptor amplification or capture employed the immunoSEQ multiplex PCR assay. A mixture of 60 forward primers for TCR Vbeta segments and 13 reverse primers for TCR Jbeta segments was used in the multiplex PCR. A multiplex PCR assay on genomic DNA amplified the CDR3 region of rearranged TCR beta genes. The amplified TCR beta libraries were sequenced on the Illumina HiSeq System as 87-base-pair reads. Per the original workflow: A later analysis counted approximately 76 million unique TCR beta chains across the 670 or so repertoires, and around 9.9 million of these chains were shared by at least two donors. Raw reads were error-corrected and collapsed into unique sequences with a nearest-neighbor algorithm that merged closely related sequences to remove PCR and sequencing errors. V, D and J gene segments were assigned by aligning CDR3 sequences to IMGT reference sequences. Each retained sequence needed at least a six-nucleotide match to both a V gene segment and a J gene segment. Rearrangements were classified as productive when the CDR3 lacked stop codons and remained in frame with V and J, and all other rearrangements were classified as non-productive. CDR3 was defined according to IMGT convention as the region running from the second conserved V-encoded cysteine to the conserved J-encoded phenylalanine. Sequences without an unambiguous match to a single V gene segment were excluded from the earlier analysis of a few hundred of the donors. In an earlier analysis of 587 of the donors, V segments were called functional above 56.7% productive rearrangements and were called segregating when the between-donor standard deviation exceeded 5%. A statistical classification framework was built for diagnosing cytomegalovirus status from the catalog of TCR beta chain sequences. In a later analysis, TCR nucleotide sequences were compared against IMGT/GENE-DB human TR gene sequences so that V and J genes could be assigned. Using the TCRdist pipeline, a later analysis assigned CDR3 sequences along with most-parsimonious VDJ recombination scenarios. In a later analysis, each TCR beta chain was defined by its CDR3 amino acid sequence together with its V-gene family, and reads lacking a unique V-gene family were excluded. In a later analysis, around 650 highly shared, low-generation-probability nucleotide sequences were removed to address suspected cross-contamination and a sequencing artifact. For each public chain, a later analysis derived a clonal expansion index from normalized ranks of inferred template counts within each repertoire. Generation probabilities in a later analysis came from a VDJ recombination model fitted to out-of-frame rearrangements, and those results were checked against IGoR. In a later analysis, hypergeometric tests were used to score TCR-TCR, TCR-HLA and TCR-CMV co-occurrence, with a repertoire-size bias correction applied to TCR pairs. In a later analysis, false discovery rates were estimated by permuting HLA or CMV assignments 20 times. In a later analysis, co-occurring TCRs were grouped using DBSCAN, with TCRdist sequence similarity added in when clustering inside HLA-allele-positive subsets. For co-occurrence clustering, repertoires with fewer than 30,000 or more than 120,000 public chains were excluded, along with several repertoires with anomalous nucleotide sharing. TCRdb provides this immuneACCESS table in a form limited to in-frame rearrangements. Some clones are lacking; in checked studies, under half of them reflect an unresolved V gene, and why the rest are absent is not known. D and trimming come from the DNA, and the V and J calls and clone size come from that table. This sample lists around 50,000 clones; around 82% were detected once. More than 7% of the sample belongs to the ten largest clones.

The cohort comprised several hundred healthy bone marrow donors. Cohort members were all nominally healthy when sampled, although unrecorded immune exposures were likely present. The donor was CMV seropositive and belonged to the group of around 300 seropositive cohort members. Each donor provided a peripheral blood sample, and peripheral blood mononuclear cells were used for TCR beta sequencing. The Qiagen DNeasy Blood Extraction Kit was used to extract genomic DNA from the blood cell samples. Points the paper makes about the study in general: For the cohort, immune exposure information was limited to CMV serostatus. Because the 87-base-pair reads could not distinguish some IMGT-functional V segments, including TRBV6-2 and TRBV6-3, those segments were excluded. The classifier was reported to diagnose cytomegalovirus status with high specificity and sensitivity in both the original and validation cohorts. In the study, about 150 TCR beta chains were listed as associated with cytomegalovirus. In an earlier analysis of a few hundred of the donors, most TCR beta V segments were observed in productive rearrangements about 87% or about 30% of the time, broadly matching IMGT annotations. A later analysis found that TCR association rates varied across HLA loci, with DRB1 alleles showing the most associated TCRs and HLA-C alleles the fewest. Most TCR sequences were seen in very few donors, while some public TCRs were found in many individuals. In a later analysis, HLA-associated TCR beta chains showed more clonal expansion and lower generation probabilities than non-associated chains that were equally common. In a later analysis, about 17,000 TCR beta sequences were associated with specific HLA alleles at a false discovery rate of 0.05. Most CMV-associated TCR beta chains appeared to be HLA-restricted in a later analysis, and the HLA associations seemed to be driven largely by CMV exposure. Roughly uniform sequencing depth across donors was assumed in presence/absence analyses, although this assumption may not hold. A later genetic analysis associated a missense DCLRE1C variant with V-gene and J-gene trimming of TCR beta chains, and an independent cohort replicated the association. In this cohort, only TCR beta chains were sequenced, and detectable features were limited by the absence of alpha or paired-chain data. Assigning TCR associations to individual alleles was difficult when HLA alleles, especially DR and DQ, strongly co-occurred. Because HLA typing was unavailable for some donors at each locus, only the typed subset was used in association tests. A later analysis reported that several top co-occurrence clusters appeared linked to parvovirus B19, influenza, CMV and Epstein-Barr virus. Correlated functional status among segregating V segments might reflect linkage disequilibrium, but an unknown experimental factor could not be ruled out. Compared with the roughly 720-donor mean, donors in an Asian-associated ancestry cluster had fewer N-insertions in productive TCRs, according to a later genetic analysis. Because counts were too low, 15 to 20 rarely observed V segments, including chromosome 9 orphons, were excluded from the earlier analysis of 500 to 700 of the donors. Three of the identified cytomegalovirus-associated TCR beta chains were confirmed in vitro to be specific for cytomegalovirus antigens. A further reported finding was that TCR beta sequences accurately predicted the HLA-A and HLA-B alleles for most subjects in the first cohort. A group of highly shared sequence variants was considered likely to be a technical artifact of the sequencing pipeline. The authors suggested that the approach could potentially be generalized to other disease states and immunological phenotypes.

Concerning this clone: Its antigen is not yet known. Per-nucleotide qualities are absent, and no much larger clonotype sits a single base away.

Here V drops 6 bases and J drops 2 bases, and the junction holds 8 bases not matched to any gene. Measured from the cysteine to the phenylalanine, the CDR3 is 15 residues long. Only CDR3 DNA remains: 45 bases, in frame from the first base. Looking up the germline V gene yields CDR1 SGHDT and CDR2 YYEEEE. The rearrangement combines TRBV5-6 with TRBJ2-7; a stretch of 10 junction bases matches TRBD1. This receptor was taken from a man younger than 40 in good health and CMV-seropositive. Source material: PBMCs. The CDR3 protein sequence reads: CASTRTGGVAYEQYF. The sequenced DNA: TGTGCCAGCACCAGGACAGGGGGTGTCGCCTACGAGCAGTACTTC.